This TCR beta chain was recovered during a study of OX40 agonist ivuxolimab in advanced cancers. Study-wide context: Dose-escalation patients were diagnosed with hepatocellular carcinoma, melanoma, renal cell cancer or head and neck cancer. Mean age about 60 years, range about 23 to 85; around 80% male.

Using immunoSEQ multiplex PCR, the repertoire was profiled, and TCRdb retains in-frame clones only, with some absent. The table includes about 83,000 clones, 84% detected once. With autoimmune disease history or systemic immunosuppression, patients were excluded. Specimen: CD4+ or CD8+ T cells sorted from blood, collected in a trial of the OX40 agonist ivuxolimab. This receptor was identified in an adult with an advanced solid tumor such as melanoma, head and neck, liver or kidney cancer.

The CDR3 loop reads CASSVDRGTDTQYF. CDR3 DNA sequence: TGCGCCAGCAGCGTCGACAGAGGCACAGATACGCAGTATTTT. The chain carries TRBV5-1 and TRBJ2-3; perhaps TRBD1 as D (5 bases). V lost 4 bases to trimming and J lost 1 base, with 10 bases between them. The germline gives CDR1 SGHRS, CDR2 YFSETQ. CDR3 length: 14 residues.